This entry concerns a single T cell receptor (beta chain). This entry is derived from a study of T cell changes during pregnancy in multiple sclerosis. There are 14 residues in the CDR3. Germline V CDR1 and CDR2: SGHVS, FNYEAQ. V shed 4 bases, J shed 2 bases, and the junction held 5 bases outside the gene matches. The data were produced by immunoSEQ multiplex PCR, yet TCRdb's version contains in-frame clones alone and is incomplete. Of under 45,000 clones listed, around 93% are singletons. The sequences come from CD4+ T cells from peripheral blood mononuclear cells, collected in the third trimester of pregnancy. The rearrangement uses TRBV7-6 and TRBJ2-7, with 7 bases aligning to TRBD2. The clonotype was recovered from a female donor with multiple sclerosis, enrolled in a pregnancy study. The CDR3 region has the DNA TGTGCCAGCAGCTCGGGGGGTCCGCCCTACGAGCAGTACTTC. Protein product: CASSSGGPPYEQYF.